This T cell receptor (beta chain) was profiled in a study of blood T cells in healthy people across ages. The V end was cut by 5 bases, the J end by 3 bases, with 7 bases between. The CDR3 is 13 residues long. Germline V gives CDR1 SGHTA, CDR2 FQGTGA. Next came a second PCR, run for about 7 to 12 cycles, which used a sample-barcoded 5' primer along with a J-beta primer mix. TCRdb fed the 5' RACE reads into MiXCR, producing one record per CDR3 protein. The sample consists of hundreds of thousands of distinct CDR3 sequences, more than 40% of them appearing once. Samples each yielded at least 5 micrograms of total RNA.

The TCR comes from a woman aged 55-69 years in good health. The V and J genes are TRBV7-3 and TRBJ1-4; possible D gene TRBD1, 5 bases. Source material: blood. The CDR3 reads CASSIGANEKLFF. CDR3 sequence (DNA): TGTGCCAGCAGCATAGGGGCTAATGAAAAACTGTTTTTT.